This is a list of T cell receptor beta chains from one sample in a study of blood T cell repertoires in COVID-19. The method was immunoSEQ multiplex PCR; TCRdb's version includes in-frame clones alone and lacks a portion of them. There are around 130,000 clones in the sample; 65% to 80% occur only once, and roughly 15% lies in the top ten. The sequencing input was peripheral blood. The receptors derive from a man between 45 and 60 years old with acute or convalescent COVID-19. CDR3s leave out the opening cysteine and the closing phenylalanine or tryptophan. The D gene is left open where the match is weak.

TRBD1	TRBV30	TRBJ1-1	ASQGVKNTEAF
.	TRBV4-1	TRBJ1-1	ASSRLTQGNTEAF
.	TRBV19	TRBJ1-2	ASSMISVTEKNYGYT
.	TRBV11-2	TRBJ2-3	ASSSTAGAGVTDTQY
.	TRBV9	TRBJ1-1	ASSVYPGGGTEAF
.	TRBV18	TRBJ1-1	ASSLATGSEAF
.	TRBV6-5	TRBJ1-5	ASTKRDSNQPQH
.	TRBV12-5	TRBJ2-1	ASGGLGGATYNEQF
TRBD2	TRBV5-6	TRBJ2-2	ASRTTSGGNTGELF
TRBD1	TRBV2	TRBJ1-2	ASRLDRETASYYT
TRBD2	TRBV11-2	TRBJ2-7	ASSRTSGEQY
TRBD1	TRBV6-5	TRBJ2-3	ASSTGITDTQY
TRBD2	TRBV3-1/TRBV3-2	TRBJ2-7	ASSQEGFSGLSYEQY
.	TRBV10-2	TRBJ2-2	ASSVWQGGTGELF
TRBD1	TRBV5-1	TRBJ1-1	ASSLGGQGTEAF
.	TRBV19	TRBJ1-1	ASNRDGAEAF
TRBD2	TRBV3-1/TRBV3-2	TRBJ2-4	ASSGGEGNIQY
.	TRBV6-1	TRBJ2-7	ASSEATGGVEQY
.	TRBV3-1/TRBV3-2	TRBJ1-6	ASSQVFLESPLH
.	TRBV12-3/TRBV12-4	TRBJ2-2	ASSFLRAGELF
TRBD2	TRBV2	TRBJ2-3	ASSEDLTSGGGSRQY
.	TRBV11-2	TRBJ2-2	ASSLDRVAGELF
TRBD1	TRBV30	TRBJ2-2	AWRGGYPGQGTGELF
.	TRBV6-5	TRBJ2-1	ASSYSGGLNEQF
.	TRBV11-2	TRBJ2-1	ASSFRGGDEQF
.	TRBV5-1	TRBJ2-3	ASSLNRASTDTQY
TRBD1	TRBV7-6	TRBJ1-3	ASSSWTGGNTIY
TRBD1	TRBV6-1	TRBJ1-2	ASSEEQRTGET
.	TRBV28	TRBJ1-4	ASSPPGANEKLF
TRBD1	TRBV19	TRBJ1-4	ASSIGTAQEGEKLF
.	TRBV7-3	TRBJ1-6	ASSQGADSNSPLH
TRBD2	TRBV5-1	TRBJ2-1	ASSPYSGGPSDEQF